These 15 T cell receptor beta chains share one sample of origin, sequenced in a study of radiation and T cells in renal cell carcinoma. TCRdb keeps only in-frame clones here, not all; method: immunoSEQ multiplex PCR. The sample records about 130,000 clones, roughly four fifths being singletons. Indicated time point: blood 2 weeks post-SBRT. Documented treatment: 15 Gy SBRT to primary tumor, nephrectomy 4 weeks later. The starting material was blood, obtained from a patient whose treatment included radiotherapy and nephrectomy. Every receptor here comes from a man aged 45-60 years with renal cell carcinoma.

V usage is TRBV4-1 and J usage is TRBJ2-7; tentatively, D is TRBD2 (6 bases). This CDR3 region has 15 residues. V shed 0 bases and J shed 2 bases, with 11 bases lying between them. Germline CDR1 and CDR2: MGHRA and YSYEKL. This CDR3 is CASSQDWAGTYEQYF. The DNA for the CDR3 is TGCGCCAGCAGCCAAGATTGGGCGGGAACCTACGAGCAGTACTTC.

The rearrangement joins TRBV19 to TRBJ1-5; D gene ambiguous. V was pared by 5 bases and J by 5 bases, with 19 bases between. This CDR3 contains 16 residues. Germline V gene lookup returns CDR1 LNHDA and CDR2 SQIVND (reference sequence). The DNA of the CDR3 is TGTGCCAGTAGTGGAACACTTATCTCGGCAGATCAGCCCCAGCATTTT. Translated: CASSGTLISADQPQHF.

The chain employs TRBV25-1 and TRBJ2-1; tentatively, D is TRBD2 (5 bases). The V and J ends lost 7 bases and 3 bases respectively, with 7 bases between them. CDR3 size: 12 residues. Germline loops: CDR1 MGHDK, CDR2 SYGVNS. The CDR3 DNA reads TGTGCCAGCATCGGGGACTACAATGAGCAGTTCTTC. This sequence encodes CASIGDYNEQFF.

The sample holds one count of this clone. The chain employs TRBV19 and TRBJ2-1; possibly TRBD1 for D (6 bases). The germline CDR1 and CDR2 sequences are LNHDA and SQIVND (reference sequence). Trimming pared 1 base from V and 7 bases from J, leaving 8 bases between. There are 13 residues in the CDR3. CDR3 in amino acids: CASSIGGHNEQFF. The CDR3 DNA is TGTGCCAGTAGTATAGGGGGACATAATGAGCAGTTCTTC.

CDR3 protein: CASSDLWANEQFF. CDR3 nucleotide sequence: TGTGCCAGCAGTGACCTCTGGGCCAATGAGCAGTTCTTC. The rearrangement joins TRBV2 to TRBJ2-1; no definite D call. CDR1 and CDR2 (germline): SNHLY, FYNNEI. This CDR3 has 13 residues. The germline V and J ends were trimmed by 3 bases and 6 bases, with 9 bases remaining between them.

The rearrangement joins TRBV4-1 to TRBJ2-1; the D gene is possibly TRBD2 (6 bases). This CDR3 is built from 16 residues. Germline loops: CDR1 MGHRA, CDR2 YSYEKL. The V and J ends lost 0 bases and 4 bases respectively, with 13 bases between them. The CDR3, as DNA: TGCGCCAGCAGCCAAGATGGCCTAGCGCAATACAATGAGCAGTTCTTC. It specifies CASSQDGLAQYNEQFF.

This clone was detected once. The V call is TRBV2, the J call TRBJ2-1; maybe TRBD1 (5 bases). V dropped 3 bases and J dropped 15 bases, with 18 bases sitting between them. This CDR3 has 13 amino acids. CDR1 and CDR2 (germline): SNHLY, FYNNEI. CDR3 nucleotide sequence: TGTGCCAGCAGTGATACATCAAATGAAAGGGGGTTCTTC. It encodes CASSDTSNERGFF.

The rearrangement uses TRBV11-1 and TRBJ2-3; TRBD2 agrees at 9 bases. CDR1 is SGHAT, CDR2 FQDESV, per germline (reference sequence). Trimming at V came to 5 bases and at J to 2 bases, leaving 5 bases not matched to a gene. The CDR3 loop spans 15 amino acids. The DNA of the CDR3 is TGTGCCAGCAGCAAGACTAGCGGCCACACAGATACGCAGTATTTT. This codes for CASSKTSGHTDTQYF. The variable domain in full, with the rest retrieved from reference TRBV11-1 and TRBJ2-3, is EAEVAQSPRYKITEKSQAVAFWCDPISGHATLYWYRQILGQGPELLVQFQDESVVDDSQLPKDRFSAERLKGVDSTLKIQPAELGDSAMYLCASSKTSGHTDTQYFGPGTRLTVL.

This chain links TRBV18 with TRBJ1-3, with 7 bases matching TRBD1. The CDR3 contains 17 residues. V trimming: 0 bases; J trimming: 3 bases; junction bases outside the gene matches: 8. Germline V lookup: CDR1 KGHSH, CDR2 LQKENI. The CDR3 DNA is TGTGCCAGCTCACCACCTGAAGGGGGCTGGAATGGAAACACCATATATTTT. This sequence encodes CASSPPEGGWNGNTIYF.

The CDR3 reads CASSPSQVQETQYF. CDR3 nucleotide sequence: TGTGCCAGCTCACCGTCGCAGGTACAAGAGACCCAGTACTTC. This chain links TRBV18 with TRBJ2-5, with D unclear. The V gene's germline CDR1 is KGHSH and CDR2 LQKENI. This CDR3 contains 14 residues. The V and J ends lost 3 bases and 2 bases respectively, with 10 bases between them.

The V gene is TRBV5-1, the J gene TRBJ1-3; TRBD1 is a possible D gene (5 bases). Germline lookup yields CDR1 SGHRS and CDR2 YFSETQ. V lost 0 bases and J lost 0, with 10 bases in between. The length of the CDR3 is 16 residues. The CDR3 bases are TGCGCCAGCAGCTTGGTCGGGGGGGACTCTGGAAACACCATATATTTT. Encoded protein: CASSLVGGDSGNTIYF. The full variable domain, rest sourced from reference TRBV5-1 and TRBJ1-3, is KAGVTQTPRYLIKTRGQQVTLSCSPISGHRSVSWYQQTPGQGLQFLFEYFSETQRNKGNFPGRFSGRQFSNSRSEMNVSTLELGDSALYLCASSLVGGDSGNTIYFGEGSWLTVV.

DNA for the CDR3: TGTGCCAGCAGTGACATTGACAGGGGGCTTCTTGGCTACACCTTC. It specifies CASSDIDRGLLGYTF. V gene TRBV6-1 combines with J gene TRBJ1-2; TRBD1 matches 10 bases. The CDR3 runs 15 residues. Germline assignment: CDR1 MNHNS and CDR2 SASEGT. J lost 7 bases, V lost 3 bases, and 8 bases had no gene match.

The V and J genes are TRBV5-1 and TRBJ1-2, with 7 positions matching TRBD1. The CDR3 has 16 amino acids. V lost 1 base to trimming and J lost 4 bases; unmatched junction nucleotides: 10. The V gene's germline CDR1 is SGHRS and CDR2 YFSETQ. CDR3 sequence: CASSLYQGGGGYGYTF. In DNA form, the CDR3 reads TGCGCCAGCAGCTTGTATCAGGGAGGGGGCGGCTATGGCTACACCTTC.

This chain connects TRBV7-9 to TRBJ2-7; D could derive from TRBD1 or TRBD2 (5 bases each). Trimming pared 1 base from V and 6 bases from J, leaving 7 bases between. Germline lookup yields CDR1 SEHNR and CDR2 FQNEAQ (reference sequence). This CDR3 spans 12 amino acids. The CDR3 DNA follows: TGTGCCAGCAGCTTAGGGGGGATCGAGCAGTACTTC. This translates into CASSLGGIEQYF.

J is TRBJ2-2 and V is TRBV27, with D unresolved. From germline, CDR1 is MNHEY and CDR2 SMNVEV (reference sequence). The CDR3 totals 14 residues. Deletions cut 3 bases from V and 6 bases from J, with 11 bases between. CDR3 DNA: TGTGCCAGCAGTTTTGTTTCCGGGCCCGGGGAGCTGTTTTTT. Translation: CASSFVSGPGELFF.